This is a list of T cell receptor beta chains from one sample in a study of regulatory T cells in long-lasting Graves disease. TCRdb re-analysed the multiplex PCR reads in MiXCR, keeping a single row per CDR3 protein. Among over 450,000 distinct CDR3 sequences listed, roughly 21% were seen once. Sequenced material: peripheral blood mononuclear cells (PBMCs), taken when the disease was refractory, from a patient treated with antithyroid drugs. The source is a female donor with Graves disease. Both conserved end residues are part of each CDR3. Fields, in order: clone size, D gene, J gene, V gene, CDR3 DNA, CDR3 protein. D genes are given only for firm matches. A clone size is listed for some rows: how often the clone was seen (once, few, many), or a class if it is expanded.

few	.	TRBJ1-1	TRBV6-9	TGTGCCAGCAGTTACCGACAGAGCTACACTGAAGCTTTCTTT	CASSYRQSYTEAFF
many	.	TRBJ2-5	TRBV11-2	TGTGCCAGCAGACAATTGGGGGTCGAAGAGACCCAGTACTTC	CASRQLGVEETQYF
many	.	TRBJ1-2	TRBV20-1	TGCAGTGCTAGAAACGACAGGCTACTACCCCTCTATGGCTACACCTTC	CSARNDRLLPLYGYTF
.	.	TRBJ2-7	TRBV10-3	TGTGCCATCAGTGAGAGTTCAGGGGGGATGCGCGAGCAGTACTTC	CAISESSGGMREQYF
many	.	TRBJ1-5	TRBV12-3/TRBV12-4	TGTGCCAGCAGCCTTGACGTGAGGTTTCAGCCCCAGCATTTT	CASSLDVRFQPQHF
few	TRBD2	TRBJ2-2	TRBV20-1	TGCAGTGCCGGCGGGGGGTGGACCGGGGAGCTGTTTTTT	CSAGGGWTGELFF
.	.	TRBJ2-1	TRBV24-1	TGTGCCACCAGTGATTTGCCGGGGCAGTTCTTC	CATSDLPGQFF
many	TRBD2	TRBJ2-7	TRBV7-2	TGTGCCAGCACCGGGACTAGCGGCGCCTACGAGCAGTACTTC	CASTGTSGAYEQYF
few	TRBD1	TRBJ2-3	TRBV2	TGTGCCAGCGGTGTTAGGGGACAGGGAACAGATACGCAGTATTTT	CASGVRGQGTDTQYF
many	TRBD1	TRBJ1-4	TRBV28	TGTGCCAGCAGGAACAGGGGGCCAGGGAAGGAAAAACTGTTTTTT	CASRNRGPGKEKLFF
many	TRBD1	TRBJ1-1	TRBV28	TGTGCCAGCAGTTTGGACAGGGGGCCGGGCACTGAAGCTTTCTTT	CASSLDRGPGTEAFF
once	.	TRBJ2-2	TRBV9	TGTGCCAGCAGCGTAACCGGGCTGTTGACCGGGGAGCTGTTTTTT	CASSVTGLLTGELFF
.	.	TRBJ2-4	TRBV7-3	TGTGCCAGCAGCTCGGGGCCCGGGTCCAACATTCAGTACTTC	CASSSGPGSNIQYF
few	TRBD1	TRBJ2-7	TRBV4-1	TGCGCCAGCAGCCAAGAATCGGGACAGGGTCCGGGGGAGCAGTACTTC	CASSQESGQGPGEQYF
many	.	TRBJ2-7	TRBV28	TGTGCCAGCAGTCCCCAGAGGGCAGGGACCCCTCCTGAGCAGTACTTC	CASSPQRAGTPPEQYF
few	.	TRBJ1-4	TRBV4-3	TGCGCCAGCAGCCTTGATTACGGCCAAAATGAAAAACTGTTTTTT	CASSLDYGQNEKLFF
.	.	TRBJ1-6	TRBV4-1	TGCGCCAGCAGCCAGCAGGGTAGGGGTTATAATTCACCCCTCCACTTT	CASSQQGRGYNSPLHF
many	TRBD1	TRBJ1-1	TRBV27	TGTGCCAGCAGACCGGGACAGCTGAACACTGAAGCTTTCTTT	CASRPGQLNTEAFF
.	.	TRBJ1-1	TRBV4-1	TGCGCCAGCAGCCAAGGAATAGTGAACACTGAAGCTTTCTTT	CASSQGIVNTEAFF
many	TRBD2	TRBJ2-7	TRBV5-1	TGCGCCAGCAGCTTGGTTCTAGCGGGAGGTATTAACAACGAGCAGTACTTC	CASSLVLAGGINNEQYF
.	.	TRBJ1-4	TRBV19	TGTGCCAGTAGCCTCTCTGGCAGGACGGGGACTGAAAAACTGTTTTTT	CASSLSGRTGTEKLFF
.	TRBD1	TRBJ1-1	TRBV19	TGTGCCAGTACGTTATTATTCGAACGGAGGGGGCCGCCAACGGCTTTCTTT	CASTLLFERRGPPTAFF
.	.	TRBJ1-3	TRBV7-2	TGTGCCAGCAGCTTAGAAAGGGGGGCATTTGGAAACACCATATATTTT	CASSLERGAFGNTIYF
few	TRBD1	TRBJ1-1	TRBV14	TGTGCCAGCAGCCGCGGGACAGGGGGTGAAGCTTTCTTT	CASSRGTGGEAFF
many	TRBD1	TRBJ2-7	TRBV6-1	TGTGCCAGCTACGACAGGGGGTCGTCTACCTACGAGCAGTACTTC	CASYDRGSSTYEQYF
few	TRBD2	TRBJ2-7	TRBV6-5	TGTGCCAGCAGTTCACAGCGGGGGCCCTACGAGCAGTACTTC	CASSSQRGPYEQYF
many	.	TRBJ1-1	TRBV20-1	TGCAGTGCTAGAGAATTCAGGGGTGGAACTGAAGCTTTCTTT	CSAREFRGGTEAFF
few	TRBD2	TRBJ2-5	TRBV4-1	TGCGCCAGCAGTCCGACGCTATTACTAGCGGGGGCTTCGGCCCAGTACTTC	CASSPTLLLAGASAQYF